This T cell receptor (beta chain) originates from a study of shared clonotypes between healthy human individuals. Study summary: Researchers drew samples from two women and a few men aged 18 to 49. Overall study findings and caveats: Across subsets, estimated richness was generally greater for naive than for memory populations. The small donor group covered limited genetic and exposure diversity.

On this clone itself: The target antigen is unknown. At the DNA level, this CDR3 is encoded by other sequences in the same sample as well.

CDR3 length equals 12 residues. The V and J ends lost 5 bases and 2 bases, in that order; junction bases with no gene match: 1. The germline CDR1 and CDR2 sequences are SQVTM and ANQGSEA. Using about 220 ng DNA, approximately 27,000 T cell genomes, the sorted-subset replicate PCRs were run. Clones were sequenced by immunoSEQ multiplex PCR, and TCRdb holds only the in-frame ones, with some missing. The sample yields over a million clones, about 98.5% seen once. The chain links TRBV29-1 to TRBJ2-5; TRBD2 matches at 8 bases. Sequencing input: naive CD4+ T cells sorted from blood. Subset reported: CD45RA+ positively selected. This TCR was sampled from a man aged 25 to 40 in good health. CDR3 sequence (DNA): TGCAGCGTTTCTAGCGGGCAAGAGACCCAGTACTTC. This translates into CSVSSGQETQYF.